Each of the 17 T cell receptor beta chains below was sequenced from the same sample in a study of human T cells and chemical hapten exposure. Each CDR3 protein is one row after TCRdb ran MiXCR on the RACE reads. In the table there are 150,000 to 200,000 distinct CDR3 sequences, 24% of which are singletons. Time point here: patch test 3, about 24 weeks after DPC sensitization. Noted treatment: therapeutic diphenylcyclopropenone sensitization with weekly scalp DPC. This material consisted of whole blood, taken in connection with sensitization to the hapten diphenylcyclopropenone (DPC). All receptors come from a middle-aged woman with alopecia areata. Some clones in this sample may be carry-over from other donors' samples.

The chain links TRBV15 to TRBJ2-3, with D possibly matching TRBD2 (7 bases). CDR3 length equals 16 residues. In germline, CDR1 is LNHNV, CDR2 YYDKDF (reference sequence). V gave up 0 bases and J gave up 6 bases, with 16 bases separating them. CDR3: CATSREGGLTGDTQYF. The CDR3 DNA reads as TGTGCCACCAGCAGAGAGGGGGGGCTCACTGGGGATACGCAGTATTTT.

The table lists this clonotype with a few counts. In DNA, the CDR3 is TGTGCCATCAGTGATCAGCCAGGGACAAACACCGGGGAGCTGTTTTTT. Encoded protein: CAISDQPGTNTGELFF. V and J are TRBV10-3 and TRBJ2-2; weak D call: TRBD1 (6 bases). This CDR3 comprises 16 residues. Germline CDR1 and CDR2: ENHRY and SYGVKD. Trimming took off 3 bases at V and 2 bases at J, with 13 bases between the two ends.

The V call is TRBV7-2, the J call TRBJ2-5; D is tentatively TRBD1 or TRBD2 (5 bases each). V lost 5 bases and J 4 bases, leaving 20 bases between the germline ends. The CDR3 runs to 16 residues. Germline V CDR1 and CDR2: SGHTA, FQGNSA. Here the CDR3 reads CASSVAPPGRGETQYF. CDR3 bases: TGTGCCAGCAGCGTCGCCCCTCCGGGAAGGGGAGAGACCCAGTACTTC. The entire variable domain, with the rest obtained from reference TRBV7-2 and TRBJ2-5, is as follows: GAGVSQSPSNKVTEKGKDVELRCDPISGHTALYWYRQSLGQGLEFLIYFQGNSAPDKSGLPSDRFSAERTGGSVSTLTIQRTQQEDSAVYLCASSVAPPGRGETQYFGPGTRLLVL.

This chain connects TRBV9 to TRBJ2-3; D remains unclear. V was clipped by 0 bases and J by 4 bases, with 3 bases between them. The V gene's germline CDR1 is SGDLS and CDR2 YYNGEE. The CDR3 consists of 12 residues. DNA for the CDR3: TGTGCCAGCAGCGTAGTCCCAGATACGCAGTATTTT. Protein product: CASSVVPDTQYF.

The CDR3 sequence is CASSGGQRQETQYF. The CDR3 coding sequence is TGTGCCAGCAGCGGGGGACAGCGCCAAGAGACCCAGTACTTC. V gene TRBV7-9 combines with J gene TRBJ2-5, with 7 positions matching TRBD1. Trimming took 5 bases from V and 1 from J; bases not matched to a gene: 4. Looked up from germline, CDR1 is SEHNR and CDR2 is FQNEAQ (reference sequence). The CDR3 totals 14 residues.

The rearrangement joins TRBV4-2 to TRBJ1-1; no firm D call. Trimming shortened V by 0 bases and J by 4 bases, and 6 bases separated the two germline ends. Looked up from germline, CDR1 is LGHNA and CDR2 is YNFKEQ. The CDR3 has 13 residues. CDR3 DNA: TGTGCCAGCAGCCAAGATGGTCTCACTGAAGCTTTCTTT. Protein: CASSQDGLTEAFF.

This chain links TRBV20-1 with TRBJ2-1; 9 bases agree with TRBD2. CDR1 and CDR2 from the germline V gene are DFQATT and SNEGSKA (reference sequence). Losses at the gene ends were 1 base for V and 5 bases for J; bases not matched to a gene: 6. The CDR3 consists of 15 residues. CDR3 coding DNA: TGCAGTGCTAGAGCCTTAGCGGGAGCGAACAATGAGCAGTTCTTC. This sequence encodes CSARALAGANNEQFF.

Ten or more counts support this clonotype. The chain links TRBV21-1 to TRBJ1-3; TRBD1 reflects the table's D call only, with no check against the DNA. TRBV21-1 is a listed pseudogene. This CDR3 has 14 residues. CDR3 sequence (DNA): TGTGCCAGCCCCGGCGGCAGGGGAATGAACACCATATATTTT. Translating gives CASPGGRGMNTIYF.

The chain employs TRBV4-3 and TRBJ2-3; 8 positions match TRBD2. V lost 0 bases and J lost 0; bases outside the gene matches: 8. This CDR3 has 18 amino acids. Germline V gives CDR1 LGHNA, CDR2 YSLEER. The CDR3 DNA reads TGCGCCAGCAGCCAAGATAGGCTGACTAGCGAGAGCACAGATACGCAGTATTTT. Translating gives CASSQDRLTSESTDTQYF.

The chain is built from TRBV7-6 and TRBJ2-1, with a tentative D call TRBD2 (6 bases). Looked up from germline, CDR1 is SGHVS and CDR2 is FNYEAQ. This CDR3 contains 13 residues. V lost 1 base and J 9 bases, leaving 10 bases between the germline ends. DNA of the CDR3: TGTGCCAGCAGCTTAGTCCTTAGCGGTGAGCAGTTCTTC. It yields the protein CASSLVLSGEQFF.

This clonotype occurred a few times. The chain is built from TRBV10-3 and TRBJ2-7; possibly TRBD2 for D (5 bases). V was shortened by 10 bases and J by 0 bases, with 16 bases between the two germline ends. The CDR3 covers 14 residues. The V gene's germline CDR1 is ENHRY and CDR2 SYGVKD. CDR3 nucleotide sequence: TGTGCCACCCGAGCGGACCCGAGCTCCTACGAGCAGTACTTC. Its protein product is CATRADPSSYEQYF.

This clonotype was observed at least ten times. The chain employs TRBV29-1 and TRBJ1-1; the D is unclear. CDR1 SQVTM and CDR2 ANQGSEA come from the germline V gene. V lost 5 bases and J lost 0, with 10 bases in between. The CDR3 runs to 13 residues. The CDR3 loop is CSVSDGMNTEAFF. CDR3 nucleotides: TGCAGCGTTTCGGACGGAATGAACACTGAAGCTTTCTTT.

The rearrangement joins TRBV10-3 to TRBJ2-7; TRBD2 matches 8 bases. J was trimmed by 6 bases and V by 8 bases; bases with no gene match: 6. Germline loops: CDR1 ENHRY, CDR2 SYGVKD. The CDR3 has 12 residues. As DNA, the CDR3 is TGTGCCATCCGGGGGGGAGGAGGCGAGCAGTACTTC. This encodes CAIRGGGGEQYF.

The gene calls are TRBV14 and TRBJ2-7, with 7 bases identical to TRBD1. Germline trimming cut 3 bases from V and 0 bases from J; bases unmatched to any gene: 8. The germline V gene encodes CDR1 SGHDN and CDR2 FVKESK. The CDR3 length is 16 residues. CDR3 nucleotides: TGTGCCAGCAGCCAGCTGTCGGGACAGTACTCCTACGAGCAGTACTTC. This sequence encodes CASSQLSGQYSYEQYF.

This chain joins TRBV6-5 and TRBJ2-1; D gene uncertain. Germline loops: CDR1 MNHEY, CDR2 SVGAGI. V shed 5 bases and J shed 14 bases, with 16 bases lying between them. This CDR3 region has 12 residues. The CDR3 reads CASSPRKGSEFF. The CDR3 DNA follows: TGTGCCAGCAGTCCCCGAAAAGGCTCCGAGTTCTTC.

V gene TRBV28 combines with J gene TRBJ2-5; tentatively, D is TRBD2 (5 bases). Between the trimmed V and J ends, which lost 7 bases and 4 bases, there was a span of 10 bases. The CDR3 is 12 amino acids. From germline, CDR1 is MDHEN and CDR2 SYDVKM. The CDR3 sequence is CASTDFRETQYF. The CDR3 coding sequence is TGTGCCAGCACGGACTTTCGAGAGACCCAGTACTTC.

The chain joins TRBV6-2 or TRBV6-3 to TRBJ2-1; D is ambiguous. This CDR3 has 11 amino acids. The germline V gene encodes CDR1 MNHEY and CDR2 SVGEGT. V was trimmed by 5 bases and J by 8 bases, leaving 7 bases between them. CDR3 bases: TGTGCCAGCAGTCCACAAGATGAGCAGTTCTTC. Translating it yields CASSPQDEQFF.